The 5 T cell receptor beta chains listed next were all sequenced from one sample in a study of blood T cell repertoires in COVID-19. The method was immunoSEQ multiplex PCR; TCRdb's version includes in-frame clones alone and lacks a portion of them. Of about 260,000 clones listed, roughly 88% are singletons. Sequencing used peripheral blood. Receptor source: a woman aged 70 to 79 with COVID-19, enrolled during active disease.

The gene calls are TRBV6-5 and TRBJ2-5, with 7 bases identical to TRBD2. The closer fit of TRBJ2-7 to the DNA end suggests the J call may be wrong. The CDR3 extends over 16 amino acids. Looked up from germline, CDR1 is MNHEY and CDR2 is SVGAGI. DNA for the CDR3: TGTGCCAGCAGTTACGGCCGGCCAGCGGGATCCTACGAGCAGTACTTC. It translates to CASSYGRPAGSYEQYF.

A single count supports this clone. V and J are TRBV4-1 and TRBJ1-2, with 8 positions matching TRBD1. The V and J ends lost 3 bases and 5 bases, in that order; junction bases with no gene match: 5. Germline V gene data show CDR1 as MGHRA and CDR2 as YSYEKL. This CDR3 region has 14 residues. The DNA for the CDR3 is TGCGCCAGCAGCCAGGGACAGGACTTATATGGCTACACCTTC. The encoded protein is CASSQGQDLYGYTF.

The V and J genes are TRBV29-1 and TRBJ2-7; TRBD2 matches at 7 bases. This CDR3 is 11 amino acids long. Trimming took 7 bases from V and 5 from J; bases not matched to a gene: 5. Germline CDR1 SQVTM, CDR2 ANQGSEA. Here the CDR3 DNA reads TGCAGCGAACTAGCGAAAGACGAGCAGTACTTC. This sequence encodes CSELAKDEQYF.

In its sample, this clone was seen many times. The chain recombines TRBV28 with TRBJ2-7; 12 nucleotides match TRBD2. J lost 6 bases, V lost 0 bases, and 9 bases had no gene match. This CDR3 region has 17 residues. The germline V gene has CDR1 MDHEN and CDR2 SYDVKM. The CDR3 here is CASSLWTLAGGPGEQYF. CDR3 DNA: TGTGCCAGCAGTTTATGGACTCTAGCGGGAGGGCCGGGCGAGCAGTACTTC.

The V call is TRBV5-4, the J call TRBJ2-1, with TRBD1 identical over 7 bases. The V gene's germline CDR1 is SGHNT and CDR2 YYREEE (reference sequence). The J segment lost 4 bases and the V segment lost 0 bases, leaving 4 bases of the junction unmatched. CDR3 length: 15 residues. CDR3 coding DNA: TGTGCCAGCAGCTTGGGGACAGGCAATTACAATGAGCAGTTCTTC. This gives the protein CASSLGTGNYNEQFF. The whole variable domain, remainder taken from reference TRBV5-4 and TRBJ2-1, is ETGVTQSPTHLIKTRGQQVTLRCSSQSGHNTVSWYQQALGQGPQFIFQYYREEENGRGNFPPRFSGLQFPNYSSELNVNALELDDSALYLCASSLGTGNYNEQFFGPGTRLTVL.